This TCR beta chain was recorded in a study of cytomegalovirus exposure and HLA in healthy donors. Overall study results and limits: Cytomegalovirus status was reportedly diagnosed by the classifier with high sensitivity and specificity. A later analysis linked a missense DCLRE1C variant to TCR beta V- and J-gene trimming.

The PCR had 60 Vbeta and 13 Jbeta primers. Using immunoSEQ multiplex PCR, the repertoire was profiled, and TCRdb retains in-frame clones only, with some absent. The table records 180,000 or so clones, approximately 73% of them present only once. Germline values: CDR1 SEHNR, CDR2 FQNEAQ (reference sequence). The CDR3 extends over 13 amino acids. The V and J ends lost 3 bases and 1 base respectively, with 6 bases between them. Regarding this clone: What it binds is not known.

Donors in the study were healthy people who gave bone marrow. The clonotype was recovered from a woman aged 25 to 39 in good health and CMV-seropositive. Material for sequencing was PBMCs. The rearrangement links TRBV7-9 to TRBJ1-2, with D perhaps TRBD1 (5 bases). The CDR3 region is CASSLTDNYGYTF. CDR3 coding DNA: TGTGCCAGCAGCTTGACAGATAACTATGGCTACACCTTC. The complete variable domain, with remaining parts taken from reference TRBV7-9 and TRBJ1-2, reads DTGVSQNPRHKITKRGQNVTFRCDPISEHNRLYWYRQTLGQGPEFLTYFQNEAQLEKSRLLSDRFSAERPKGSFSTLEIQRTEQGDSAMYLCASSLTDNYGYTFGSGTRLTVV.